The source of this T cell receptor beta chain is a study of CD8 T cells in Susac syndrome (dated by TCRdb to 2018 to 2020). Background for the entire study: Of the Susac syndrome patients who were sequenced, roughly 6 had clinically active disease and 8 or 9 were in clinical remission. Repertoire sequencing was used to test whether CD8+ T cell activation and differentiation in Susac syndrome was antigen driven. At blood withdrawal, Susac syndrome patients were therapy-naive, treated with corticosteroids (with IVIg additionally given to some), or treated with IVIg alone. The study compared CD8+ T cell repertoire clonality among 12 healthy donors, about 14 Susac syndrome patients and 15 or so multiple sclerosis patients. What the research found in general, with its limitations: Clonal expansion was seen in Susac syndrome CD8+ repertoires, peaking in CD8+ TEMRA cells and being greater in clinically active patients than in remitting ones. In the total CD8+ and CD8+ TEMRA repertoires, 15 to 20 and five Susac-specific public clones, respectively, were identified. The number of individuals in the TCR sequencing and HLA analysis was acknowledged as relatively small.

RNA was extracted with the RNeasy kit and about 0.5 to 1 ug was reverse transcribed using random hexamers. The immunoSEQ multiplex PCR assay, which covers 54 Vbeta and 13 Jbeta segments, was used to amplify TCR beta CDR3 regions. Bias from PCR amplification was corrected by using a synthetic template baseline for primer optimization and for computational correction. The study's own analysis went as follows. Only productive sequences were kept, with reads annotated to V, D and J genes according to IMGT and analyzed in immunoSEQ Analyzer. To calculate clonality, Shannon entropy was normalized by log2 of the number of productive unique sequences and then subtracted from one. For each patient and control, public and private clones were evaluated among the 100 most prevalent clones. Clones were defined as Susac-specific if absent from the healthy and MS cohorts, from 900 to 1,300 published viral clones and from other ImmuneACCESS disease sequences. The raw public reads went through TCRdb reprocessing: fastp at Q25, MiXCR clone calling, in-frame beta chains kept. Every CDR3 protein is listed once, alongside the most common genes and DNA of its rows. V and J calls and clone size were set by TCRdb, not the authors. This sample is represented by around 95,000 distinct CDR3 sequences; 95% of them were singletons. Of the sample, roughly 0.29% falls within the top ten clones.

Remarks on this clonotype: Its antigen specificity is not known. Nothing much larger sits one base from this clone, and base qualities are not available.

High-throughput TCR beta sequencing profiled peripheral blood CD8+ and CD4+ T cells from healthy donors, Susac syndrome patients and multiple sclerosis patients. Recently defined diagnostic criteria for definite or probable disease were met by the Susac syndrome patients. CD8+ TEMRA cells were enriched by FACS, while bulk CD8+ and CD4+ T cells were purified by magnetic negative isolation. Blood was collected in EDTA tubes and processed within 24 hours, with PBMCs isolated through density gradient centrifugation. PBMCs intended for TCR sequencing were cryopreserved in liquid nitrogen and thawed later in a water bath at 37 degrees C. The sorted or isolated CD4+, CD8+ and CD8+ TEMRA cells had a purity of 90% or higher. The germline V gene provides CDR1 SQVTM and CDR2 ANQGSEA. The CDR3 holds 13 amino acids from the cysteine to the phenylalanine. CDR3 DNA only is kept here, 39 bases in frame from base 1. V is clipped by 3 bases and J by 0 bases, and the sequence between their germline boundaries is 8 bases long.

The sequence came from a human donor with Susac syndrome. The sample comprised CD8+ T cells from PBMCs. The rearranged segments are TRBV29-1 and TRBJ1-1; the D segment cannot be called with confidence. The DNA sequence is as follows: TGCAGCGTTGAGACCGCGTTGAACACTGAAGCTTTCTTT. This translates into CSVETALNTEAFF.